This TCR beta chain is drawn from a study of blood T cell repertoires in COVID-19. Some clones are missing from TCRdb's copy, which holds only in-frame ones; the method was immunoSEQ multiplex PCR. The top ten clones hold over 10% of a sample with about 190,000 clones, 70% to 80% of them seen once. This clone was detected a few times. The V segment lost 4 bases and the J segment 8 bases; nucleotides outside the gene matches: 11. The CDR3 runs to 15 residues. Germline-derived CDR1 and CDR2 are SGDLS and YYNGEE. This TCR was sampled from a woman aged 45-65 years with acute or convalescent COVID-19. What was sequenced was peripheral blood. The chain uses TRBV9 and TRBJ1-4; 7 nucleotides line up with TRBD1. The CDR3 DNA sequence: TGTGCCAGCAGCCTTTCGGACAGGCGGGGCGAAAAACTGTTTTTT. It specifies CASSLSDRRGEKLFF.